The 4 T cell receptor beta chains below all came from one sample that was sequenced in a study of blood T cell repertoires in COVID-19. Some clones are missing from TCRdb's copy, which holds only in-frame ones; the method was immunoSEQ multiplex PCR. The table shows tens of thousands of clones, with 88% occurring only once. Source material: peripheral blood. The receptors were sampled from a human donor in a cohort sampled during active COVID-19.

The chain is built from TRBV4-1 and TRBJ1-1; 12 positions agree with TRBD1. CDR3 length equals 17 residues. Germline CDR1 MGHRA, CDR2 YSYEKL. V trimming: 4 bases; J trimming: 0 bases; junction bases outside the gene matches: 6. Written as DNA, the CDR3 is TGCGCCAGCAGCCCCTCCGGGACAGGGGGCATGAACACTGAAGCTTTCTTT. Translation: CASSPSGTGGMNTEAFF.

This chain links TRBV18 with TRBJ2-3; 12 nucleotides align to TRBD2. CDR1 KGHSH and CDR2 LQKENI come from the germline V gene. V lost 2 bases, J lost 0 bases, and 9 bases stayed unmatched. The CDR3 is 19 amino acids. The DNA of the CDR3 is TGTGCCAGCTCACCAAAGAGGACTAGCGGGGCTTCAAGCACAGATACGCAGTATTTT. It encodes CASSPKRTSGASSTDTQYF.

This clone has a handful of counts. The V call is TRBV19, the J call TRBJ1-6; D is undetermined. Trimming removed 7 bases at V and 8 bases at J, with 21 bases between. The CDR3 spans 16 residues. Germline CDR1 LNHDA, CDR2 SQIVND (reference sequence). CDR3 DNA: TGTGCCAGTAAAGGTTTTGACCTGGGCCAGGATTCACCCCTCCACTTT. Protein product: CASKGFDLGQDSPLHF. Supplemented by reference TRBV19 and TRBJ1-6, the full variable domain reads DGGITQSPKYLFRKEGQNVTLSCEQNLNHDAMYWYRQDPGQGLRLIYYSQIVNDFQKGDIAEGYSVSREKKESFPLTVTSAQKNPTAFYLCASKGFDLGQDSPLHFGNGTRLTVT.

Regarding this clone: The same CDR3 is also encoded by other DNA sequences in this sample. V gene TRBV9 combines with J gene TRBJ1-1, with 11 bases that match TRBD1. V dropped 4 bases and J dropped 1; count of bases not matched to a gene: 6. The CDR3 is 16 residues long. In germline, CDR1 is SGDLS, CDR2 YYNGEE. The CDR3 sequence: CASSPGQGAWNTEAFF. CDR3 DNA: TGTGCCAGCAGCCCTGGACAGGGGGCATGGAACACTGAAGCTTTCTTT.